The clone carrying this TCR beta chain has more than one count but fewer than ten. Germline CDR1 is MNHEY and CDR2 is SVGAGI. The CDR3 is 11 amino acids. V was pared by 6 bases and J by 12 bases, with 4 bases of the junction left unmatched. Using its own MiXCR run on the 5' RACE reads, TCRdb lists one record per CDR3 protein. The data hold 420,000 or so distinct CDR3 sequences, with approximately 17% observed a single time. This entry is derived from a study of identical twins. Every donor was a healthy Caucasian. The source of this sequence is a man aged 50 to 59 in good health. The V gene is TRBV6-5, the J gene TRBJ2-1, with TRBD1 identical over 8 bases. Sequenced: naive T cells sorted from blood. The CDR3 DNA is TGTGCCAGCAGACAGGGGGGCGCGCAGTTCTTC. As protein: CASRQGGAQFF.